Following are 10 T cell receptor beta chains from one sample sequenced in a study of long-term antiretroviral therapy in people with HIV (dated by TCRdb to between 2021 and 2024). The immunoSEQ hsTCRB v3.0 assay was used at survey level resolution for TRB variable region sequencing. Not all clones reach the TCRdb copy of this immuneACCESS table, which keeps in-frame sequences only. Checked studies attribute under half of the gap to unresolved V genes and leave the rest unexplained. The sample contains 30,000 or so clones, around 97% of them found a single time. The ten biggest clones cover approximately 2% of the sample. The specimen was unsorted PBMCs, collected 7.6 years after starting antiretroviral therapy. Receptor source: a man between 25 and 39 years old with HIV.

The CDR3 DNA sequence: TGTGCCAGCAGCGTAGTCGCCGGGACTAGCGGCTACAATGAGCAGTTCTTC. This translates into CASSVVAGTSGYNEQFF. The V and J genes are TRBV9 and TRBJ2-1, with 11 bases aligning to TRBD2. V was clipped by 0 bases and J by 3 bases; unmatched bases: 5. The CDR3 totals 17 residues. The germline V gene has CDR1 SGDLS and CDR2 YYNGEE.

This chain connects TRBV29-1 to TRBJ2-3; D is perhaps TRBD1 (6 bases). V lost 7 bases and J 4 bases, leaving 12 bases between the germline ends. The CDR3 consists of 12 residues. Looked up from germline, CDR1 is SQVTM and CDR2 is ANQGSEA. The DNA of the CDR3 is TGCAGCGGGGGGCTTGTGGCAGATACGCAGTATTTT. Protein sequence: CSGGLVADTQYF.

This clone was found a few times. V is TRBV7-8 and J is TRBJ2-7, with no clear D. The V and J ends lost 1 base and 3 bases respectively, with 4 bases between them. The CDR3 extends over 12 amino acids. Germline CDR1 SGHVS, CDR2 FQNEAQ. CDR3 protein: CASSLGDYEQYF. CDR3 in DNA: TGTGCCAGCAGCTTAGGCGACTACGAGCAGTACTTC. Complete variable domain (other parts from reference TRBV7-8 and TRBJ2-7): GAGVSQSPRYKVAKRGQDVALRCDPISGHVSLFWYQQALGQGPEFLTYFQNEAQLDKSGLPSDRFFAERPEGSVSTLKIQRTQQEDSAVYLCASSLGDYEQYFGPGTRLTVT.

The gene calls are TRBV4-3 and TRBJ2-7; unclear D gene. CDR1 is LGHNA, CDR2 YSLEER, per germline. This CDR3 comprises 13 residues. V was pared by 2 bases and J by 6 bases, with 11 bases between. The DNA of the CDR3 is TGCGCCAGCAGCCAATCCTGGCGTGGCGAGCAGTACTTC. Translating gives CASSQSWRGEQYF.

This clone was detected only once. This sequence joins TRBV11-1 and TRBJ2-7; 8 positions agree with TRBD1. Germline V gene data show CDR1 as SGHAT and CDR2 as FQDESV (reference sequence). The CDR3 is 14 residues long. The trim removed 1 base at V and 3 bases at J, leaving 2 bases unmatched. The CDR3 spells CASSLGTGFYEQYF. The CDR3 bases are TGTGCCAGCAGCTTAGGGACAGGGTTCTACGAGCAGTACTTC.

The chain joins TRBV10-3 to TRBJ2-7; D gene unclear. Germline V gives CDR1 ENHRY, CDR2 SYGVKD. Trimming removed 2 bases at V and 4 bases at J, with 9 bases between. This CDR3 has 13 residues. The CDR3 protein is CAISEGSEYEQYF. The CDR3 region has the DNA TGTGCCATCAGTGAGGGGTCAGAGTACGAGCAGTACTTC.

The chain couples TRBV7-9 to TRBJ2-7; 9 bases fit TRBD1. The junction had 7 bases not matched to a gene; V was cut back by 6 bases and J by 4 bases. This CDR3 contains 14 residues. CDR1 is SEHNR and CDR2 is FQNEAQ in the germline V gene (reference sequence). CDR3 bases: TGTGCCAGCAGTGGGGAGACAGGGGGATACGAGCAGTACTTC. The encoded protein is CASSGETGGYEQYF.

The chain combines TRBV9 with TRBJ1-3; D not certain. Germline lookup yields CDR1 SGDLS and CDR2 YYNGEE. The V gene lost 0 bases and the J gene lost 3 bases, with 7 bases spanning the gap. This CDR3 has 14 residues. CDR3 protein: CASSVDGDGNTIYF. The CDR3 nucleotides are TGTGCCAGCAGCGTAGACGGGGATGGAAACACCATATATTTT.

The chain is built from TRBV7-9 and TRBJ2-2; D remains ambiguous. CDR1 is SEHNR and CDR2 is FQNEAQ in the germline V gene (reference sequence). Trimming removed 0 bases at V and 3 bases at J, with 17 bases between. The CDR3 is made up of 18 amino acids. CDR3 coding DNA: TGTGCCAGCAGCTTAGCGTCGACTCACCTCCCCTACACCGGGGAGCTGTTTTTT. It is translated as CASSLASTHLPYTGELFF.

The V and J genes are TRBV7-9 and TRBJ2-4; weak D call: TRBD1 (5 bases). The CDR3 contains 17 residues. Germline loops: CDR1 SEHNR, CDR2 FQNEAQ (reference sequence). The V end was cut by 0 bases, the J end by 3 bases, with 15 bases between. The DNA for the CDR3 is TGTGCCAGCAGCTTAGCTCCGTCCGGACACAGCAAAAACATTCAGTACTTC. Translation gives CASSLAPSGHSKNIQYF. Combining the CDR3 with reference TRBV7-9 and TRBJ2-4 gives the whole variable domain DTGVSQNPRHKITKRGQNVTFRCDPISEHNRLYWYRQTLGQGPEFLTYFQNEAQLEKSRLLSDRFSAERPKGSFSTLEIQRTEQGDSAMYLCASSLAPSGHSKNIQYFGAGTRLSVL.